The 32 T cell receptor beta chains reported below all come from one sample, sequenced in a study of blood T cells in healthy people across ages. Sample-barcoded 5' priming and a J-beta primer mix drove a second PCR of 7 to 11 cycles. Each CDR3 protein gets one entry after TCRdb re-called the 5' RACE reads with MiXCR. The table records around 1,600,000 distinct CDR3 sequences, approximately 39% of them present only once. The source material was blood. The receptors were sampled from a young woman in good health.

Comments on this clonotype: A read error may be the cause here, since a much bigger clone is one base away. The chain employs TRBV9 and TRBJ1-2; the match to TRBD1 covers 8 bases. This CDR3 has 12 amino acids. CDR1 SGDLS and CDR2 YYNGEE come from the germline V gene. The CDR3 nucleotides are TGTGCCAGCAGCGGGACAGGGCCTGGCCACACCTTC. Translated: CASSGTGPGHTF.

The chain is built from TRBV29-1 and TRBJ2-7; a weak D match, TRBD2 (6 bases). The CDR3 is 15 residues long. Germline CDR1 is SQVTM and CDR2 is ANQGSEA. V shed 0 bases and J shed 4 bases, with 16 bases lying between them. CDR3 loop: CSVEEWRGGHYEQYF. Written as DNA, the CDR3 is TGCAGCGTTGAAGAATGGCGGGGCGGTCATTACGAGCAGTACTTC.

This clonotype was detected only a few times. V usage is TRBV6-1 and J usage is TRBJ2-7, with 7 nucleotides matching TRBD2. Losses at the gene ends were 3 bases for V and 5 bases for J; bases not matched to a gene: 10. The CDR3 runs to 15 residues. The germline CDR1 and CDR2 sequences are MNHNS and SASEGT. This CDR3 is CASSDPGGPLNEQYF. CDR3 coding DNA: TGTGCCAGCAGTGACCCGGGGGGTCCTTTGAACGAGCAGTACTTC.

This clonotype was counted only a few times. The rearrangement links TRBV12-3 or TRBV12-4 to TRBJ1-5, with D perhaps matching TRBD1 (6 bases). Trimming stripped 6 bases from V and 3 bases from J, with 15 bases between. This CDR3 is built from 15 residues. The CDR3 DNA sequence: TGTGCCAGCAGCCTGGCCGGGGGCCTCAATCAGCCCCAGCATTTT. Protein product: CASSLAGGLNQPQHF.

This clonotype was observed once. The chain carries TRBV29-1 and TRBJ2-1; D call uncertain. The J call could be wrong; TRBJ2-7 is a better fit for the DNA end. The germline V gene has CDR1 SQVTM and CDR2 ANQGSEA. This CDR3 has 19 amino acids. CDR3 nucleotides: TGCAGCGTTGAAGACCTCCTCCAAAATCACTTGAGCTCCTACAATGAGCAGTACTTC. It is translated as CSVEDLLQNHLSSYNEQYF.

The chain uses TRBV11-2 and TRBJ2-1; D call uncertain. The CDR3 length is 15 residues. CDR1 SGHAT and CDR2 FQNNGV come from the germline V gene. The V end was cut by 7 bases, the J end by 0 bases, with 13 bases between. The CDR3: CASTPHRASYNEQFF. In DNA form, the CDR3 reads TGTGCCAGCACCCCACACAGAGCCTCCTACAATGAGCAGTTCTTC.

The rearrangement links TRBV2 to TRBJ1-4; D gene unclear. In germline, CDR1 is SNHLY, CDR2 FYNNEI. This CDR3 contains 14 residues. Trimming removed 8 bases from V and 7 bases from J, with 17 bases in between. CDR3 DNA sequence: TGTGCCAGCCGCCTTCGCAGTCGGGGTGAAAAACTGTTTTTT. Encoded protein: CASRLRSRGEKLFF.

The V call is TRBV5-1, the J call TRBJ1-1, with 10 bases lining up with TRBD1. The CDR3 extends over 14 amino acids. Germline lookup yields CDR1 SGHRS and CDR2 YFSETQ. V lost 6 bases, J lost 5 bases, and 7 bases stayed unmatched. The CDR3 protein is CASKPGTGVTEAFF. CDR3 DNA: TGCGCCAGCAAACCCGGGACAGGGGTAACTGAAGCTTTCTTT.

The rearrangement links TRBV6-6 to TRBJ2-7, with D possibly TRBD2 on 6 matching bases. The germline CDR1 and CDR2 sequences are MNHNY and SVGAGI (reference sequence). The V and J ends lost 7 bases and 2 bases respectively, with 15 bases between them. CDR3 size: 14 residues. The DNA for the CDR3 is TGTGCCAGCACCGCGGGACGCTTCACCTACGAGCAGTACTTC. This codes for CASTAGRFTYEQYF.

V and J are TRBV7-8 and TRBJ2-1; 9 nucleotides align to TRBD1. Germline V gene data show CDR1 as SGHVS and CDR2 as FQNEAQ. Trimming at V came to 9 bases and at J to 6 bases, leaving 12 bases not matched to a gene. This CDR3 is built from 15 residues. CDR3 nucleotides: TGTGCCAGTTTCCTCCGACAGGGGGTCTCCAATGAGCAGTTCTTC. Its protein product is CASFLRQGVSNEQFF.

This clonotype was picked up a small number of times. The CDR3 DNA reads as TGTGCCAGCAGCCCCAACTGGGTGACAGGCCTAGATACGCAGTATTTT. This gives the protein CASSPNWVTGLDTQYF. This chain joins TRBV3-1 and TRBJ2-3, with D perhaps TRBD1 (6 bases). The length of the CDR3 is 16 residues. V was pared by 4 bases and J by 5 bases, with 19 bases between. CDR1 and CDR2 (germline): LGHDT, YNNKEL (reference sequence).

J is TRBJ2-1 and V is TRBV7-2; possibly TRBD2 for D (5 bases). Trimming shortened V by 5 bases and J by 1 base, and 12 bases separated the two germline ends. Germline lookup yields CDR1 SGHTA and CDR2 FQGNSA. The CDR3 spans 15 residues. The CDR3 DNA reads TGTGCCAGCAGCCCCCATAGCGTGTCCTACAATGAGCAGTTCTTC. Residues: CASSPHSVSYNEQFF.

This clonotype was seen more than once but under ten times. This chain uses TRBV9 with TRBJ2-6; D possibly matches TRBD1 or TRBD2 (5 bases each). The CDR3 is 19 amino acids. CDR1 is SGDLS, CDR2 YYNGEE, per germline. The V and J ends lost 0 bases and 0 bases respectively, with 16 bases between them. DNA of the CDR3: TGTGCCAGCAGCGTAGGTCCGGGACGTTGGGGCTCTGGGGCCAACGTCCTGACTTTC. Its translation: CASSVGPGRWGSGANVLTF.

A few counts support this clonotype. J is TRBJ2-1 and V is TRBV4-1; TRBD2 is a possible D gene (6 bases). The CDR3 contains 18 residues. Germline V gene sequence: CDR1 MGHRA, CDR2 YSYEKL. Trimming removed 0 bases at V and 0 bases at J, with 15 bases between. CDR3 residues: CASSQDRYRDSSYNEQFF. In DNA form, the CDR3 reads TGCGCCAGCAGCCAAGATAGATACCGGGACTCCTCCTACAATGAGCAGTTCTTC.

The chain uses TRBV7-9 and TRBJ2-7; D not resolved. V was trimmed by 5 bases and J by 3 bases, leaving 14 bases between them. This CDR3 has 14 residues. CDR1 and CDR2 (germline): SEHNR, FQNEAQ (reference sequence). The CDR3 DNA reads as TGTGCCAGCAGCCCCGTGTTGGGGAACTACGAGCAGTACTTC. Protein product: CASSPVLGNYEQYF.

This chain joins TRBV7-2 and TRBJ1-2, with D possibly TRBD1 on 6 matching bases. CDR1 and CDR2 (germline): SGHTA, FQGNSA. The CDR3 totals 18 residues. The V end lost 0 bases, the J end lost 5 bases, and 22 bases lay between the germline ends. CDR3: CASSLAIGRRDRIYGYTF. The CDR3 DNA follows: TGTGCCAGCAGCTTAGCAATCGGTCGCCGAGACAGGATATATGGCTACACCTTC.

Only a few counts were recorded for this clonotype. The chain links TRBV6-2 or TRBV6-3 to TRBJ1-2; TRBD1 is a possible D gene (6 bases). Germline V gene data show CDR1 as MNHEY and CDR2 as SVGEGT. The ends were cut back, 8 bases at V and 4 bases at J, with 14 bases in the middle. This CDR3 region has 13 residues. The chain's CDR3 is CASHSTGTYGYTF. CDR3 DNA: TGTGCCAGCCATTCCACAGGGACCTATGGCTACACCTTC.

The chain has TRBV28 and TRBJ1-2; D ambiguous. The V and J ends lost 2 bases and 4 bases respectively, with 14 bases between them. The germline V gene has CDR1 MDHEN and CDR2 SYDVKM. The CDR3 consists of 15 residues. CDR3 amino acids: CASSLVASQLYGYTF. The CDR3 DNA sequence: TGTGCCAGCAGTTTAGTAGCGTCCCAGCTCTATGGCTACACCTTC.

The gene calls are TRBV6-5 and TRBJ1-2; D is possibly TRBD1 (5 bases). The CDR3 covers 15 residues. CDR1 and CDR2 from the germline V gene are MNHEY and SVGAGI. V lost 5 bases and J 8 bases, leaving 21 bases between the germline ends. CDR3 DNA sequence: TGTGCCAGCAGTCCCCCAGGGTGGGGTCGAGGCGGCTACACCTTC. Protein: CASSPPGWGRGGYTF.

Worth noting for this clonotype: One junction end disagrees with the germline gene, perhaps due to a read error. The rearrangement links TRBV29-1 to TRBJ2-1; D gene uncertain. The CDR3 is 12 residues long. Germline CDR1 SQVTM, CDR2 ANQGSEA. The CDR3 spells CNVALDSNEQFF. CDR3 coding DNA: TGCAACGTTGCGCTAGACTCCAATGAGCAGTTCTTC.

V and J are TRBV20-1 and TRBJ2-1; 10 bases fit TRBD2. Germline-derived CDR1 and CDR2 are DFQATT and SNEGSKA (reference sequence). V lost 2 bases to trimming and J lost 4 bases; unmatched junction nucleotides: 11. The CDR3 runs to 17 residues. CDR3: CSARNSGRAGGYNEQFF. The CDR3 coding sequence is TGCAGTGCTAGAAACAGCGGGAGGGCCGGGGGGTACAATGAGCAGTTCTTC.

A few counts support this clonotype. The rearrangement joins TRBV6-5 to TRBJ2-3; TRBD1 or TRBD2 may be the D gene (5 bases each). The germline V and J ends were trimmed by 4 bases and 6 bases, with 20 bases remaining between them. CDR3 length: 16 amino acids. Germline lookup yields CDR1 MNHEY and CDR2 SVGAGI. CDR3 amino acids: CASSFRGVRGADTQYF. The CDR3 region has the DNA TGTGCCAGCAGTTTCCGAGGGGTTAGAGGGGCCGATACGCAGTATTTT.

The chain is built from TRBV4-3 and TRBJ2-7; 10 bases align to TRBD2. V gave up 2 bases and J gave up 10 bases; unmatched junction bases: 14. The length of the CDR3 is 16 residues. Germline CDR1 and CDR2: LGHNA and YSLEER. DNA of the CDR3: TGCGCCAGCAGCCAAATTAGCGGGGGGTCTAGTAGCACCCAGTACTTC. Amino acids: CASSQISGGSSSTQYF.

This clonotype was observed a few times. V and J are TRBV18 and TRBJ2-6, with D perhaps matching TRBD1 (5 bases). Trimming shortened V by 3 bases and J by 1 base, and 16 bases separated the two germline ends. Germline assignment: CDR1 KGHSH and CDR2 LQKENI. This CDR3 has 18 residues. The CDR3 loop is CASSPLGARSSGANVLTF. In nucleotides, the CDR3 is TGTGCCAGCTCACCGCTTGGGGCGAGGAGTTCTGGGGCCAACGTCCTGACTTTC. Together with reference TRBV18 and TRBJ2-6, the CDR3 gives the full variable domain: NAGVMQNPRHLVRRRGQEARLRCSPMKGHSHVYWYRQLPEEGLKFMVYLQKENIIDESGMPKERFSAEFPKEGPSILRIQQVVRGDSAAYFCASSPLGARSSGANVLTFGAGSRLTVL.

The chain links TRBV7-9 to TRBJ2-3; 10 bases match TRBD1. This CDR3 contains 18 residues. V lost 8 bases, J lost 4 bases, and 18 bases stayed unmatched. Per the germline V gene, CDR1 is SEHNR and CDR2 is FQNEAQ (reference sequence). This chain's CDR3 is CASRDQGRWDRGPDTQYF. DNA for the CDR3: TGTGCCAGCCGCGACCAAGGCCGATGGGACAGGGGTCCAGATACGCAGTATTTT.

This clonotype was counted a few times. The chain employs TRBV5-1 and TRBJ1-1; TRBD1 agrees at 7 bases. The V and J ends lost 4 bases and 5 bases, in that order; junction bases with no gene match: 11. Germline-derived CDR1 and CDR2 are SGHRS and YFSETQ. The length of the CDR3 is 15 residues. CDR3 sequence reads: CASSPMTGLKTEAFF. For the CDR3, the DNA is TGCGCCAGCAGCCCGATGACAGGGCTCAAAACTGAAGCTTTCTTT.

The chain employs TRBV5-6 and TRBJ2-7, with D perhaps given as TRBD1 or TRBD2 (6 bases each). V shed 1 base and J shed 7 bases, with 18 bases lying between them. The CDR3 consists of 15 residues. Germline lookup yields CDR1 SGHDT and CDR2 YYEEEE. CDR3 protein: CASSLFLGGYNEQYF. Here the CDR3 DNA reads TGTGCCAGCAGCTTGTTTTTGGGGGGCTACAATGAGCAGTACTTC.

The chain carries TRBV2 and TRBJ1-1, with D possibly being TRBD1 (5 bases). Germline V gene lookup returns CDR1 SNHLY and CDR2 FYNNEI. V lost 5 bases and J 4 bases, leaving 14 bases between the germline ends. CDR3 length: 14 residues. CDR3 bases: TGTGCCAGCAGTTCATATTTTGGGGGCACTGAAGCTTTCTTT. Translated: CASSSYFGGTEAFF.

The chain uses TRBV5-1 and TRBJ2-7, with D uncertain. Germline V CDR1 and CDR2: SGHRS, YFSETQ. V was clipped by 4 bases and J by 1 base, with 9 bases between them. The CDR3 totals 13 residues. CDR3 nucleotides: TGCGCCAGCAGCCTTCCTTATTCCTACGAGCAGTACTTC. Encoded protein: CASSLPYSYEQYF.

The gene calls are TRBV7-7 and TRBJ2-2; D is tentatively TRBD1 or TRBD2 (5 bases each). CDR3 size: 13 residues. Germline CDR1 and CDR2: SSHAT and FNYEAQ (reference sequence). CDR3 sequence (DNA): TGTGCTACCTCGGGGCCCAACACCGGGGAGCTGTTTTTT. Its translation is CATSGPNTGELFF.

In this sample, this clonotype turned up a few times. The CDR3 DNA follows: TGCGCCAGCAGCCAAGATCTATTTGGGACAGGGGGCGGGTTCGCTGAAGCTTTCTTT. Its translation: CASSQDLFGTGGGFAEAFF. This chain joins TRBV4-3 and TRBJ1-1; 12 bases are shared with TRBD1. V shed 0 bases and J 6 bases; nucleotides not matched to a gene: 14. CDR3 length equals 19 residues. The germline V gene has CDR1 LGHNA and CDR2 YSLEER.

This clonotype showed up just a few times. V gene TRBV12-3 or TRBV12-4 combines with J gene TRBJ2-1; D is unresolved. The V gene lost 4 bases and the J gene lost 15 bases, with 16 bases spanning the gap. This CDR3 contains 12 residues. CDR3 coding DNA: TGTGCCAGCAGTTCCCGAAGCCGTACTCGGTTCTTC. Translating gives CASSSRSRTRFF.